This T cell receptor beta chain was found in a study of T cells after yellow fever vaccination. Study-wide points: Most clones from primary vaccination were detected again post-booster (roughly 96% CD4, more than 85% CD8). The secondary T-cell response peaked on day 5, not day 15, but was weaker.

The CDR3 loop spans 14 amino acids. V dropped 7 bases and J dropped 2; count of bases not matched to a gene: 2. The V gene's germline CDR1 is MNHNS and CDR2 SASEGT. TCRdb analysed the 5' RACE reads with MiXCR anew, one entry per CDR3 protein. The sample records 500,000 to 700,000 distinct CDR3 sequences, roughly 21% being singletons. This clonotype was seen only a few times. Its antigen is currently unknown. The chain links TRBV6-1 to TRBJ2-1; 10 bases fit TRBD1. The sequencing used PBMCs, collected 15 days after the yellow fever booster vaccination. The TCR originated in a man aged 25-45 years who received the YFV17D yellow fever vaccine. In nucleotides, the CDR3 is TGTGCCAGCATCGGACAGGGGGCCTACAATGAGCAGTTCTTC. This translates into CASIGQGAYNEQFF.